The 27 T cell receptor beta chains given below trace back to one sample, sequenced in a study of blood T cells in healthy people across ages. Combining a sample-barcoded 5' primer with a J-beta primer mix, a second PCR ran for roughly 7 to 12 cycles. TCRdb processed the 5' RACE reads anew with MiXCR; each CDR3 protein has one entry. There are 750,000 to 950,000 distinct CDR3 sequences in the sample; roughly 25% occur only once, and about 2.9% lies in the top ten. These same data were also listed under a study on T cells of mothers and their children.

Material for sequencing was blood. The receptors here all came from a boy aged 5-17 years in good health.

This clonotype has a handful of counts. V usage is TRBV4-2 and J usage is TRBJ2-7; perhaps TRBD2 as D (5 bases). The CDR3 length is 15 residues. V shed 0 bases and J shed 0 bases, with 9 bases lying between them. Germline lookup yields CDR1 LGHNA and CDR2 YNFKEQ. The CDR3 sequence is CASSQDVGSSYEQYF. The CDR3 nucleotides read TGTGCCAGCAGCCAAGACGTGGGGAGCTCCTACGAGCAGTACTTC.

J is TRBJ2-5 and V is TRBV5-1; 9 bases fit TRBD1. Losses at the gene ends were 4 bases for V and 5 bases for J; bases not matched to a gene: 12. The CDR3 has 16 residues. CDR1 SGHRS and CDR2 YFSETQ come from the germline V gene. The CDR3 loop is CASSPTGTGFVETQYF. DNA of the CDR3: TGCGCCAGCAGCCCAACCGGGACAGGGTTTGTGGAGACCCAGTACTTC.

This chain connects TRBV5-1 to TRBJ2-2, with 7 positions matching TRBD1. The length of the CDR3 is 14 residues. V shed 3 bases, J shed 4 bases, and the junction held 3 bases outside the gene matches. Germline V gives CDR1 SGHRS, CDR2 YFSETQ. As DNA, the CDR3 is TGCGCCAGCAGCTGTGGACAGGTCACCGGGGAGCTGTTTTTT. It specifies CASSCGQVTGELFF.

Only a few counts were recorded for this clonotype. The chain joins TRBV5-5 to TRBJ2-5; TRBD1 agrees at 10 bases. The germline V gene encodes CDR1 SGHKS and CDR2 YYEKEE (reference sequence). The trim removed 1 base at V and 5 bases at J, leaving 11 bases unmatched. The CDR3 is 17 residues long. CDR3 in amino acids: CASSLRISDRGDETQYF. The DNA for the CDR3 is TGTGCCAGCAGCTTGCGGATTTCGGACAGGGGGGATGAGACCCAGTACTTC.

This clonotype occurred a few times. The chain joins TRBV20-1 to TRBJ2-7, with 15 positions matching TRBD2. The DNA end lines up better with TRBJ2-1; the J call may be wrong. The CDR3 extends over 15 amino acids. Germline lookup yields CDR1 DFQATT and CDR2 SNEGSKA (reference sequence). The DNA of the CDR3 is TGCAGTGCTAGAGGGACTAGCGGGGGGGCAGGTGAGCAGTTCTTC. This sequence encodes CSARGTSGGAGEQFF.

This clonotype was recorded a few times. This sequence joins TRBV3-1 and TRBJ1-5, with 9 bases matching TRBD1. The CDR3 is 16 residues long. The germline CDR1 and CDR2 sequences are LGHDT and YNNKEL (reference sequence). V trimming: 3 bases; J trimming: 2 bases; junction bases outside the gene matches: 5. The CDR3 DNA is TGTGCCAGCAGCCAGGGACAGGGTCGGCGCAATCAGCCCCAGCATTTT. As protein: CASSQGQGRRNQPQHF.

Only a few counts were recorded for this clonotype. The chain's CDR3 is CASSSQGQGYNEQFF. CDR3 in DNA: TGTGCCAGCAGCTCCCAGGGACAGGGCTACAATGAGCAGTTCTTC. The chain is built from TRBV9 and TRBJ2-1, with TRBD1 matching over 9 bases. V lost 4 bases, J lost 3 bases, and 5 bases stayed unmatched. Germline lookup yields CDR1 SGDLS and CDR2 YYNGEE. The CDR3 loop spans 15 amino acids.

The V and J genes are TRBV28 and TRBJ2-7, with D unclear. V was shortened by 5 bases and J by 4 bases, with 15 bases between the two germline ends. The germline CDR1 and CDR2 sequences are MDHEN and SYDVKM. The CDR3 is made up of 14 amino acids. The CDR3 is CASSGLMREYEQYF. Here the CDR3 DNA reads TGTGCCAGCAGTGGCCTAATGCGCGAATACGAGCAGTACTTC. Filled out from reference TRBV28 and TRBJ2-7, the complete variable domain reads DVKVTQSSRYLVKRTGEKVFLECVQDMDHENMFWYRQDPGLGLRLIYFSYDVKMKEKGDIPEGYSVSREKKERFSLILESASTNQTSMYLCASSGLMREYEQYFGPGTRLTVT.

This clonotype was observed a few times. The gene calls are TRBV24-1 and TRBJ2-1, with 7 bases fitting TRBD2. Germline V gene sequence: CDR1 KGHDR, CDR2 SFDVKD. The trim removed 7 bases at V and 1 base at J, leaving 9 bases unmatched. CDR3 length equals 16 residues. The CDR3 nucleotides read TGTGCCACCAGGTGGGGGGGAGAGGATTCCTACAATGAGCAGTTCTTC. Amino acids: CATRWGGEDSYNEQFF.

The genes are TRBV10-3 and TRBJ2-5; 8 bases match TRBD2. Trimming removed 5 bases from V and 3 bases from J; junction bases left unmatched: 5. The CDR3 is 14 amino acids. Germline assignment: CDR1 ENHRY and CDR2 SYGVKD. The chain's CDR3 is CAISQTGGEETQYF. Written as DNA, the CDR3 is TGTGCCATCAGTCAGACGGGAGGGGAAGAGACCCAGTACTTC.

The chain joins TRBV2 to TRBJ2-5, with TRBD1 matching over 10 bases. Germline V lookup: CDR1 SNHLY, CDR2 FYNNEI. The J segment lost 7 bases and the V segment lost 6 bases, leaving 8 bases of the junction unmatched. This CDR3 region has 14 residues. This CDR3 reads CASSRQGASGTQYF. The CDR3 DNA reads TGTGCCAGCAGCAGACAGGGGGCCTCGGGGACCCAGTACTTC.

This clonotype was counted only a few times. The chain has TRBV20-1 and TRBJ1-1; D remains ambiguous. V was clipped by 1 base and J by 8 bases, with 5 bases between them. The CDR3 has 10 amino acids. Germline CDR1 and CDR2: DFQATT and SNEGSKA (reference sequence). The CDR3 DNA is TGCAGTGCTAGAGTCGGGGAAGCTTTCTTT. It yields the protein CSARVGEAFF.

This clonotype was detected only a few times. This chain links TRBV6-5 with TRBJ2-7, with TRBD1 matching 10 bases. Per the germline V gene, CDR1 is MNHEY and CDR2 is SVGAGI. The CDR3 contains 14 residues. Unmatched junction bases numbered 7, after V lost 5 bases and J lost 6 bases. CDR3 protein: CASSRDRGYCEQYF. DNA for the CDR3: TGTGCCAGCAGTCGGGACAGGGGTTACTGCGAGCAGTACTTC.

V and J are TRBV28 and TRBJ2-2, with D unclear. Germline V gives CDR1 MDHEN, CDR2 SYDVKM. This CDR3 region has 13 residues. The ends were cut back, 6 bases at V and 6 bases at J, with 11 bases in the middle. The CDR3 region is CASSPQSAGELFF. CDR3 in DNA: TGTGCCAGCAGCCCACAATCAGCCGGGGAGCTGTTTTTT.

This clonotype was seen once. CDR3 region: CATSDRGSYTDTQYF. CDR3 in DNA: TGTGCCACCAGTGATCGGGGCAGCTACACAGATACGCAGTATTTT. The V and J genes are TRBV24-1 and TRBJ2-3, with D perhaps matching TRBD1 or TRBD2 (5 bases each). The V end lost 3 bases, the J end lost 2 bases, and 11 bases lay between the germline ends. From germline, CDR1 is KGHDR and CDR2 SFDVKD. The CDR3 extends over 15 amino acids.

About this clonotype: One end of the junction varies from germline; a read error may be responsible. CDR3 loop: CASSHSGTSEEQYF. The CDR3 DNA reads as TGTGCCAGCAGTCACTCCGGGACTAGCGAAGAGCAGTACTTC. This chain uses TRBV6-5 with TRBJ2-5, with TRBD2 matching 10 bases. Germline lookup yields CDR1 MNHEY and CDR2 SVGAGI. The length of the CDR3 is 14 residues.

This chain links TRBV5-1 with TRBJ2-3, with a tentative D call TRBD1 (5 bases). Trimming cost V 7 bases and J 0 bases, with 9 bases left between them. The germline V gene encodes CDR1 SGHRS and CDR2 YFSETQ. The CDR3 is 13 residues long. As DNA, the CDR3 is TGCGCCAGCGCAGGGATTAGCACAGATACGCAGTATTTT. As protein: CASAGISTDTQYF.

This clonotype was seen more than once but under ten times. The rearrangement joins TRBV6-6 to TRBJ2-7; D not resolved. This CDR3 has 12 residues. Trimming cost V 6 bases and J 1 base, with 7 bases left between them. Germline V gives CDR1 MNHNY, CDR2 SVGAGI (reference sequence). CDR3 amino acids: CASRRYSYEQYF. Written as DNA, the CDR3 is TGTGCCAGCAGACGGTATTCCTACGAGCAGTACTTC.

The chain joins TRBV5-1 to TRBJ1-4; D ambiguous. V was shortened by 1 base and J by 6 bases, with 13 bases between the two germline ends. Germline CDR1 and CDR2: SGHRS and YFSETQ. The CDR3 sequence is 15 residues long. The DNA for the CDR3 is TGCGCCAGCAGCTTGAAAGGCAGTTTAGATGAAAAACTGTTTTTT. Residues: CASSLKGSLDEKLFF.

In its sample, this clonotype was seen a few times. The chain combines TRBV12-3 or TRBV12-4 with TRBJ1-4; 7 positions agree with TRBD1. This CDR3 is 14 amino acids long. Trimming cost V 7 bases and J 4 bases; bases outside gene matches: 6. The CDR3 here is CASNNRGRNEKLFF. The CDR3 nucleotides read TGTGCCAGCAACAACAGGGGTCGTAATGAAAAACTGTTTTTT.

A few counts support this clonotype. The J gene is TRBJ2-4, the V gene TRBV28; 10 nucleotides match TRBD1. J was trimmed by 5 bases and V by 5 bases; bases with no gene match: 0. The length of the CDR3 is 13 residues. Germline V gene sequence: CDR1 MDHEN, CDR2 SYDVKM. CDR3 DNA: TGTGCCAGCAGTGGACAGGGGGAAAACATTCAGTACTTC. Amino acids: CASSGQGENIQYF.

The rearrangement uses TRBV7-6 and TRBJ1-2; D call uncertain. The germline gives CDR1 SGHVS, CDR2 FNYEAQ. The CDR3 contains 15 residues. Trimming left V 2 bases short and J 5 bases short, with 15 bases between. The CDR3 here is CASSLNAGIGYGYTF. CDR3 DNA: TGTGCCAGCAGCTTAAACGCGGGGATAGGTTATGGCTACACCTTC.

This clonotype was found many times. V and J are TRBV7-9 and TRBJ2-5; possible D gene TRBD2, 5 bases. The ends were cut back, 3 bases at V and 7 bases at J, with 15 bases in the middle. The CDR3 contains 14 residues. The germline V gene encodes CDR1 SEHNR and CDR2 FQNEAQ (reference sequence). In DNA form, the CDR3 reads TGTGCCAGCAGCTTGTCGGACCGGGCGGGGACCCAGTACTTC. Translating gives CASSLSDRAGTQYF.

The V call is TRBV11-2, the J call TRBJ2-4; D tentatively fits TRBD1 or TRBD2 (5 bases each). Germline V gives CDR1 SGHAT, CDR2 FQNNGV. Trimming left V 0 bases short and J 6 bases short, with 21 bases between. The CDR3 contains 18 residues. Written as DNA, the CDR3 is TGTGCCAGCAGCTTAGAATGGCATGGGGGTTTGAAAGGAAACATTCAGTACTTC. Its protein is CASSLEWHGGLKGNIQYF. The whole variable domain, remainder taken from reference TRBV11-2 and TRBJ2-4, is EAGVAQSPRYKIIEKRQSVAFWCNPISGHATLYWYQQILGQGPKLLIQFQNNGVVDDSQLPKDRFSAERLKGVDSTLKIQPAKLEDSAVYLCASSLEWHGGLKGNIQYFGAGTRLSVL.

This chain connects TRBV28 to TRBJ1-2; 11 bases line up with TRBD1. The germline V gene has CDR1 MDHEN and CDR2 SYDVKM. V shed 0 bases, J shed 7 bases, and the junction held 1 base outside the gene matches. The CDR3 totals 14 residues. Written as DNA, the CDR3 is TGTGCCAGCAGTTTATGGGACAGGGGGCCTGGCTACACCTTC. It specifies CASSLWDRGPGYTF.

V usage is TRBV6-6 and J usage is TRBJ2-5; 8 bases agree with TRBD1. The ends lost 0 bases at V and 11 bases at J; junction bases unmatched: 11. Germline loops: CDR1 MNHNY, CDR2 SVGAGI (reference sequence). This CDR3 has 15 residues. The DNA for the CDR3 is TGTGCCAGCAGTTACTCGAACCAGGGGGCGAGGGAGCAGTACTTC. Translating gives CASSYSNQGAREQYF.

To note about this clonotype: A junction end diverges from the germline sequence, so it may reflect a read error. The chain uses TRBV7-7 and TRBJ2-1, with TRBD1 matching over 10 bases. Germline CDR1 and CDR2: SSHAT and FNYEAQ (reference sequence). CDR3 length: 16 amino acids. CDR3 coding DNA: TGTGCTAGCAGCTTAGGGACAGGGGCGTCCTACAATGAGCAGTTCTTC. Amino acids: CASSLGTGASYNEQFF.